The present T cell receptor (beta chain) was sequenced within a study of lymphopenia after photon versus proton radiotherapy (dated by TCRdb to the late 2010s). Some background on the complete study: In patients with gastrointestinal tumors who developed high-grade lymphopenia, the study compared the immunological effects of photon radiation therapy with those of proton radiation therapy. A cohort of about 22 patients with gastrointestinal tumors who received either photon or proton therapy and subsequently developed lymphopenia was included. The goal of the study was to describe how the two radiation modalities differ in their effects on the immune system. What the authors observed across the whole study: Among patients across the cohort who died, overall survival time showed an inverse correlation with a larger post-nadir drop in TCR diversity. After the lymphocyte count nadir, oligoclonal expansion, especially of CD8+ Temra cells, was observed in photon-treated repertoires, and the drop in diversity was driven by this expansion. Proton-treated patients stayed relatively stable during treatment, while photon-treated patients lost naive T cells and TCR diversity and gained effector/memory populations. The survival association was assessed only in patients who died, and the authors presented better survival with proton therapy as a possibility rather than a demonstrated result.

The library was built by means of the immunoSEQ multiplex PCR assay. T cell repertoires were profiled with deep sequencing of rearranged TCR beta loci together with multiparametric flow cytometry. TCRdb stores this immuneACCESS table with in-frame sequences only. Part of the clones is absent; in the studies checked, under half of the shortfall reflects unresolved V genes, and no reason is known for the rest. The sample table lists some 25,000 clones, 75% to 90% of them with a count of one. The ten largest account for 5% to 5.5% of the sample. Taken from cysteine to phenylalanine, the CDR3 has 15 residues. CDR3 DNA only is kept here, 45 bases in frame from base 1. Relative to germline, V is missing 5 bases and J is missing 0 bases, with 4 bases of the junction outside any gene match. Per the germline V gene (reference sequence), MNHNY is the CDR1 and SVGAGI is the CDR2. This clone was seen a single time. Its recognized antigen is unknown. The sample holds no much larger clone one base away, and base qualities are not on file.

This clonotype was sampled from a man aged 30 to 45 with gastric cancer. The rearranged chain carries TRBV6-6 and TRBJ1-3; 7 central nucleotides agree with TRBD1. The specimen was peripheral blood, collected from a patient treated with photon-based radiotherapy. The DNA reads TGTGCCAGCAGTCGCACAGGGGACTCTGGAAACACCATATATTTT. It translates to CASSRTGDSGNTIYF.